This entry concerns a single T cell receptor beta chain. This clone's antigen is unknown. No base qualities exist here, and no much larger clone lies one base off it. Collaborating institutions collected whole blood in K2EDTA tubes following their own protocols. For TCRbeta analysis, collaborators shipped samples in one of three forms: frozen whole blood, isolated PBMCs, or DNA extracted from either of those sample types. The CDR3 runs 14 residues from the cysteine to the phenylalanine. Of all the DNA, just the CDR3 is kept, 42 bases in frame from base 1. The germline V gene gives CDR1 as MNHEY and CDR2 as SVGEGT. V drops 4 bases and J drops 1 base, leaving 10 bases in between. This entry comes from a study of blood T cell repertoires in COVID-19 (dated by TCRdb to the early 2020s). Turning to the overall study: Collaborator samples came from the United States, Italy and Spain and covered acute and convalescent phases of COVID-19. Where HLA class I and class II types were available, the types were taken from metadata supplied by the sample provider, not from assay-based typing. Deeply sampled blood TCRbeta repertoires from subjects exposed to, actively infected with, or recovered from COVID-19 were included in the dataset. The repertoires were released in a freely available public database meant as a resource for research on the immune response to SARS-CoV-2. A de-identified subject ID, COVID-19 status, age in years and sex were almost always included in the sample metadata. The samples were drawn from two sources: the first 160 participants of the ongoing ImmuneRACE study, and 950 to 1,500 subjects contributed by 6 global collaborators. The material from the prospective study consisted of cDNA or gDNA derived from T cells, B-cell-depleted T cells, or PBMCs. Broader findings and caveats from the paper: The quantity of clinical and demographic metadata differed by source and by participant and was supplied without curation.

The immunoSEQ Assay, a bias-controlled multiplex PCR, was used to amplify TCRbeta CDR3 regions from genomic DNA. Regarding the original processing steps: Within the assay, amplification of reference gene primers was used to estimate how many nucleated cells each sample contained. To quantify the absolute abundance of each unique TCRbeta CDR3 rearrangement, sequence reads were collapsed and filtered. Productive Simpson clonality was computed per sample as the square root of Simpson's diversity index over productive rearrangements. TCRdb took over this immuneACCESS table, retaining in-frame rearrangements with V and J assigned. Such tables are incomplete; in checked studies, under half of the missing clones stem from an unresolved V gene, and the remainder is unexplained. V and J calls and clone size are given by that table; D and trimming were obtained from the DNA. Present in this sample are fewer than 85,000 clones, 90% of which were seen just once. The ten most abundant clones make up around 0.93% of the sample.

The chain is made from TRBV6-2 or TRBV6-3 and TRBJ2-5, with the D gene too uncertain to name. Sequencing used peripheral blood. This receptor was taken from a woman aged 45-59 years in a cohort sampled during active COVID-19. CDR3 protein: CASSFRVLQETQYF. The DNA is as follows: TGTGCCAGCAGTTTCCGGGTCCTCCAAGAGACCCAGTACTTC.